Given below is one T cell receptor beta chain in context. Per the germline V gene, CDR1 is SGDLS and CDR2 is YYNGEE. V lost 4 bases to trimming and J lost 2 bases, with 10 bases between them. The CDR3 has 14 amino acids. This specimen comes from a study of blood T cell repertoires in COVID-19. Turning to the study itself: T cells, B-cell-depleted T cells, or PBMCs provided the cDNA or gDNA that served as material.

Sequencing was performed with immunoSEQ multiplex PCR; in TCRdb, only in-frame clones are kept and a portion is missing. The table records under 200,000 clones, approximately 80% of them present only once. The TCR was taken from a woman aged 60 to 75 with acute or convalescent COVID-19. The chain carries TRBV9 and TRBJ1-3, with a possible D match to TRBD1 (5 bases). Material for sequencing was peripheral blood. The CDR3 is CASSKGEAGNTIYF. CDR3 sequence (DNA): TGTGCCAGCAGCAAAGGGGAGGCTGGAAACACCATATATTTT.